This TCR beta chain was identified during a study of cytomegalovirus exposure and HLA in healthy donors. Overall study findings and caveats: With later analysis, a missense DCLRE1C variant became linked to TCR beta V- and J-gene trimming.

60 Vbeta and 13 Jbeta primers were used in PCR. Some clones are missing from TCRdb's copy, which holds only in-frame ones; the method was immunoSEQ multiplex PCR. This repertoire shows tens of thousands of clones, about 66% found once; its top ten account for 5.5% to 6%. Trimming took 3 bases from V and 5 from J, leaving 10 bases between them. Per the germline V gene, CDR1 is GTSNPN and CDR2 is SVGIG (reference sequence). This CDR3 region has 12 residues. On this clone itself: Its cognate antigen is unknown.

The sequence came from a boy aged 5-17 years in good health and CMV-seropositive. Sequencing input: PBMCs. The chain carries TRBV30 and TRBJ1-1, with a weak D call TRBD1 (5 bases). DNA of the CDR3: TGTGCCTGGAGCTGGGGCAGAACTGAAGCTTTCTTT. Its protein is CAWSWGRTEAFF.